In this sample, the clone carrying this T cell receptor (beta chain) turned up once. Its antigen is unknown. The assay used was immunoSEQ (version v3.0), run at survey level. Per-sample TRB depth target: about 35,000-50,000 T-cell genomes. Method: immunoSEQ multiplex PCR; TCRdb's copy keeps in-frame clones and lacks some. The table includes more than 35,000 clones, about 88% detected once. V lost 3 bases and J lost 8; bases outside the gene matches: 7. The germline V gene encodes CDR1 LNHDA and CDR2 SQIVND (reference sequence). CDR3 length equals 14 residues. The source of the sample is a study of long-term antiretroviral therapy in people with HIV. Broader study findings: Unavailable data included ART adherence, viral resistance and therapy changes (switches in treatment).

The study used samples holding about 1-10 million cryopreserved PBMC before DNA extraction. The sequence came from a young woman with HIV. This specimen consisted of unsorted PBMCs, obtained just before starting antiretroviral therapy. This sequence joins TRBV19 and TRBJ2-1; TRBD2 aligns across 7 bases. The CDR3 is CASSIWRERDEQFF. CDR3 bases: TGTGCCAGTAGTATCTGGCGGGAGAGGGATGAGCAGTTCTTC.